The 30 T cell receptor beta chains below all came from one sample that was sequenced in a study of OX40 agonist ivuxolimab in advanced cancers. Measured with immunoSEQ multiplex PCR; TCRdb has only the in-frame clones, and not every one. In the table there are 75,000 to 95,000 clones, around 92% of which are singletons. The material sequenced was CD4+ or CD8+ T cells sorted from blood, taken in a trial of the OX40 agonist ivuxolimab. All receptors derive from an adult with an advanced solid tumor such as melanoma, head and neck, liver or kidney cancer.

The chain couples TRBV7-6 to TRBJ1-1; no firm D call. The length of the CDR3 is 13 residues. The V gene lost 5 bases and the J gene lost 7 bases, with 14 bases spanning the gap. Germline V gene sequence: CDR1 SGHVS, CDR2 FNYEAQ. This CDR3 is CASSPHTGREAFF. CDR3 nucleotide sequence: TGTGCCAGCAGCCCCCACACCGGCCGTGAAGCTTTCTTT.

The CDR3 is CASSLMTYEQYF. In DNA form, the CDR3 reads TGTGCCAGCAGCTTAATGACCTACGAGCAGTACTTC. V usage is TRBV13 and J usage is TRBJ2-7, with D uncertain. The CDR3 extends over 12 amino acids. Between the trimmed V and J ends, which lost 2 bases and 2 bases, there was a span of 4 bases. Germline V lookup: CDR1 PRHDT, CDR2 FYEKMQ (reference sequence).

The rearrangement links TRBV12-5 to TRBJ2-2; a possible D gene is TRBD2 (6 bases). V was clipped by 4 bases and J by 5 bases, with 17 bases between them. The germline CDR1 and CDR2 sequences are LGHNT and FRNRAP. The CDR3 is 16 amino acids. CDR3 bases: TGTGCTAGTGGTTCTCCCGGGACTTCCTGGACCGGGGAGCTGTTTTTT. Encoded protein: CASGSPGTSWTGELFF. Filled out from reference TRBV12-5 and TRBJ2-2, the complete variable domain reads DARVTQTPRHKVTEMGQEVTMRCQPILGHNTVFWYRQTMMQGLELLAYFRNRAPLDDSGMPKDRFSAEMPDATLATLKIQPSEPRDSAVYFCASGSPGTSWTGELFFGEGSRLTVL.

V gene TRBV6-6 combines with J gene TRBJ2-1; D may be TRBD2 (6 bases). V lost 8 bases, J lost 2 bases, and 16 bases lay in between. Germline V lookup: CDR1 MNHNY, CDR2 SVGAGI (reference sequence). The length of the CDR3 is 15 residues. This CDR3 reads CASASFGGAYNEQFF. The CDR3 DNA reads as TGTGCCAGCGCCTCTTTTGGAGGGGCCTACAATGAGCAGTTCTTC.

The V gene is TRBV4-2, the J gene TRBJ2-7; tentatively, D is TRBD1 or TRBD2 (5 bases each). V lost 1 base to trimming and J lost 2 bases, with 9 bases between them. This CDR3 spans 14 amino acids. The V gene's germline CDR1 is LGHNA and CDR2 YNFKEQ. The CDR3 DNA is TGTGCCAGCAGCCAAGGGGGACGCACCTACGAGCAGTACTTC. Its protein is CASSQGGRTYEQYF.

The chain joins TRBV5-5 to TRBJ1-3; D is unclear. The CDR3 is made up of 13 amino acids. The V and J ends lost 4 bases and 2 bases respectively, with 7 bases between them. The germline V gene encodes CDR1 SGHKS and CDR2 YYEKEE (reference sequence). The CDR3 loop reads CASSPPAGNTIYF. The CDR3 DNA reads as TGTGCCAGCAGCCCCCCAGCTGGAAACACCATATATTTT.

The rearrangement links TRBV7-2 to TRBJ1-6; D call uncertain. Deletions cut 2 bases from V and 9 bases from J, with 17 bases between. CDR1 is SGHTA, CDR2 FQGNSA, per germline. This CDR3 contains 16 residues. CDR3 nucleotide sequence: TGTGCCAGCAGCTTAAAAGGCCTCGACTCGACTTCACCCCTCCACTTT. Translated: CASSLKGLDSTSPLHF. Full variable domain (remainder filled in from reference TRBV7-2 and TRBJ1-6): GAGVSQSPSNKVTEKGKDVELRCDPISGHTALYWYRQSLGQGLEFLIYFQGNSAPDKSGLPSDRFSAERTGGSVSTLTIQRTQQEDSAVYLCASSLKGLDSTSPLHFGNGTRLTVT.

The table lists this clone with a count of one. The chain uses TRBV13 and TRBJ2-3, with D tentatively TRBD2 (7 bases). The CDR3 sequence is 20 residues long. Trimming took off 3 bases at V and 1 base at J, with 26 bases between the two ends. Germline CDR1 PRHDT, CDR2 FYEKMQ (reference sequence). CDR3 DNA sequence: TGTGCCAGCAGCTTTAGAACCCGTTGGGGGCAGCGGGGCGGCACAGATACGCAGTATTTT. Translated, it gives CASSFRTRWGQRGGTDTQYF.

The chain carries TRBV9 and TRBJ2-1; D is unclear. The V gene's germline CDR1 is SGDLS and CDR2 YYNGEE. CDR3 length: 14 amino acids. The V end was cut by 0 bases, the J end by 8 bases, with 12 bases between. For the CDR3, the DNA is TGTGCCAGCAGCGTAGCGATAGAGCAGCATGAGCAGTTCTTC. It yields the protein CASSVAIEQHEQFF.

This chain connects TRBV10-3 to TRBJ2-3; TRBD2 aligns across 9 bases. CDR1 and CDR2 (germline): ENHRY, SYGVKD. The trim removed 4 bases at V and 0 bases at J, leaving 8 bases unmatched. CDR3 length: 17 residues. The CDR3 DNA reads as TGTGCCATCAGTGGGCCCCAACTAGCGGGTAGCACAGATACGCAGTATTTT. It specifies CAISGPQLAGSTDTQYF.

This CDR3 is CASSQWGQGLLFYGYTF. The CDR3 nucleotides read TGCGCCAGCAGCCAATGGGGACAGGGGCTACTTTTCTATGGCTACACCTTC. This chain joins TRBV4-3 and TRBJ1-2; 10 bases line up with TRBD1. The CDR3 totals 17 residues. CDR1 and CDR2 from the germline V gene are LGHNA and YSLEER. The trim removed 2 bases at V and 4 bases at J, leaving 10 bases unmatched.

The chain joins TRBV7-6 to TRBJ2-1; D gene unclear. The CDR3 is 13 residues long. Germline V lookup: CDR1 SGHVS, CDR2 FNYEAQ. The germline V and J ends were trimmed by 2 bases and 7 bases, with 9 bases remaining between them. CDR3 protein: CASSLRTDNEQFF. The CDR3 coding sequence is TGTGCCAGCAGCTTAAGGACGGATAATGAGCAGTTCTTC.

J is TRBJ1-1 and V is TRBV9, with unresolved D. The germline V gene encodes CDR1 SGDLS and CDR2 YYNGEE. The CDR3 contains 11 residues. Trimming stripped 4 bases from V and 11 bases from J, with 12 bases between. This chain's CDR3 is CASSLGSAAFF. In DNA form, the CDR3 reads TGTGCCAGCAGCTTAGGATCAGCGGCTTTCTTT.

This clone has a single count. The gene calls are TRBV4-1 and TRBJ2-1; maybe TRBD1 (7 bases). The germline CDR1 and CDR2 sequences are MGHRA and YSYEKL. V lost 1 base and J lost 7, with 11 bases in between. The CDR3 has 14 amino acids. CDR3 sequence: CASSQVSGGNEQFF. The CDR3 DNA reads TGCGCCAGCAGCCAAGTATCAGGGGGGAATGAGCAGTTCTTC.

The CDR3 region has the DNA TGTGCCACCAGCAGCGCAGGGACAGCATACGAGCAGTACTTC. Encoded protein: CATSSAGTAYEQYF. V is TRBV15 and J is TRBJ2-7, with 7 bases identical to TRBD1. V was clipped by 3 bases and J by 4 bases; unmatched bases: 6. The CDR3 extends over 14 amino acids. Germline V lookup: CDR1 LNHNV, CDR2 YYDKDF (reference sequence).

The chain links TRBV9 to TRBJ1-1, with D unresolved. The CDR3 has 12 residues. CDR1 is SGDLS and CDR2 is YYNGEE in the germline V gene. The V end was cut by 3 bases, the J end by 1 base, with 4 bases between. This CDR3 reads CASSAWNTEAFF. CDR3 in DNA: TGTGCCAGCAGCGCGTGGAACACTGAAGCTTTCTTT.

The V gene is TRBV25-1, the J gene TRBJ2-2, with D unclear. The V end lost 8 bases, the J end lost 7 bases, and 8 bases lay between the germline ends. Germline CDR1 reads MGHDK; CDR2 reads SYGVNS. This CDR3 has 11 residues. This chain's CDR3 is CASSHGGELFF. The CDR3 bases are TGTGCCAGCTCCCATGGCGGGGAGCTGTTTTTT.

This clone has a count of ten or more. The chain combines TRBV27 with TRBJ2-7, with 10 bases that match TRBD1. The germline V gene has CDR1 MNHEY and CDR2 SMNVEV (reference sequence). CDR3 length equals 15 residues. Trimming took 5 bases from V and 7 from J; bases not matched to a gene: 11. The CDR3 nucleotides read TGTGCCAGCAGTCCCTCCGGGACAGGGGCATGGGAGCAGTACTTC. Residues: CASSPSGTGAWEQYF.

This clone was counted once. The rearrangement joins TRBV27 to TRBJ2-3; 8 nucleotides line up with TRBD1. J lost 2 bases, V lost 2 bases, and 9 bases had no gene match. The CDR3 length is 17 residues. The germline V gene has CDR1 MNHEY and CDR2 SMNVEV (reference sequence). The CDR3 DNA follows: TGTGCCAGCAGTTTAAGCCCGTGGGGACAGGCCACAGATACGCAGTATTTT. This encodes CASSLSPWGQATDTQYF.

This clone was counted once. V usage is TRBV6-4 and J usage is TRBJ2-1, with 13 bases matching TRBD2. Trimming took 3 bases from V and 4 from J; bases not matched to a gene: 6. The CDR3 loop spans 17 amino acids. Looked up from germline, CDR1 is MRHNA and CDR2 is SNTAGT. CDR3 residues: CASSERTSGGAYNEQFF. DNA of the CDR3: TGTGCCAGCAGTGAGAGGACTAGCGGGGGAGCTTACAATGAGCAGTTCTTC.

The genes are TRBV2 and TRBJ2-1, with TRBD1 identical over 8 bases. This CDR3 contains 13 residues. With 6 bases clipped from V and 8 bases from J, the junction kept 6 bases outside the gene matches. Germline lookup yields CDR1 SNHLY and CDR2 FYNNEI. The CDR3: CASSGTGKYEQFF. Here the CDR3 DNA reads TGTGCCAGCAGCGGGACAGGCAAATATGAGCAGTTCTTC.

The genes are TRBV7-6 and TRBJ2-7; a possible D gene is TRBD1 (6 bases). V lost 0 bases to trimming and J lost 3 bases, with 18 bases between them. Germline V gene data show CDR1 as SGHVS and CDR2 as FNYEAQ. This CDR3 has 17 residues. CDR3 nucleotide sequence: TGTGCCAGCAGCTTAGCGGGTGGAGCAGGGGCCCTCTACGAGCAGTACTTC. Translation gives CASSLAGGAGALYEQYF.

The chain combines TRBV27 with TRBJ2-7, with a tentative D call TRBD2 (5 bases). V lost 1 base and J 0 bases, leaving 7 bases between the germline ends. The germline gives CDR1 MNHEY, CDR2 SMNVEV (reference sequence). The CDR3 runs to 14 residues. The CDR3 is CASSLFLASYEQYF. The CDR3 DNA is TGTGCCAGCAGTTTATTCCTAGCCTCCTACGAGCAGTACTTC.

The rearrangement joins TRBV27 to TRBJ1-2; D is undetermined. The CDR3 has 13 amino acids. Germline V gene lookup returns CDR1 MNHEY and CDR2 SMNVEV (reference sequence). V was clipped by 2 bases and J by 8 bases, with 12 bases between them. The CDR3 DNA reads as TGTGCCAGCAGTTTAGGTTCCTCGTACGGCTACACCTTC. Its translation: CASSLGSSYGYTF.

The V and J genes are TRBV4-1 and TRBJ1-3, with unresolved D. Germline V gene sequence: CDR1 MGHRA, CDR2 YSYEKL. This CDR3 comprises 13 residues. The ends were cut back, 4 bases at V and 4 bases at J, with 8 bases in the middle. CDR3 region: CASSPDAGNTIYF. DNA for the CDR3: TGCGCCAGCAGCCCAGACGCGGGAAACACCATATATTTT.

In this sample, this clone turned up once. The genes are TRBV27 and TRBJ2-2, with D uncertain. V shed 4 bases and J shed 0 bases, with 3 bases lying between them. Germline CDR1 MNHEY, CDR2 SMNVEV (reference sequence). The CDR3 runs to 13 residues. CDR3 sequence reads: CASSYANTGELFF. CDR3 bases: TGTGCCAGCAGTTATGCGAACACCGGGGAGCTGTTTTTT.

V gene TRBV5-1 combines with J gene TRBJ2-1; D is undetermined. The CDR3 runs 15 residues. Trimming shortened V by 0 bases and J by 2 bases, and 9 bases separated the two germline ends. Germline V CDR1 and CDR2: SGHRS, YFSETQ. The CDR3 region is CASSLELPPYNEQFF. CDR3 sequence (DNA): TGCGCCAGCAGCTTGGAACTACCCCCCTACAATGAGCAGTTCTTC.

The rearrangement joins TRBV7-6 to TRBJ1-2; tentatively, D is TRBD1 (5 bases). Trimming removed 5 bases from V and 8 bases from J, with 18 bases in between. This CDR3 is built from 14 residues. CDR1 is SGHVS, CDR2 FNYEAQ, per germline. CDR3 sequence (DNA): TGTGCCAGCAGCCCCCGAGGGGAGGGCGGCGGCTACACCTTC. This codes for CASSPRGEGGGYTF.

The chain uses TRBV12-5 and TRBJ1-2; TRBD1 agrees at 8 bases. Per the germline V gene, CDR1 is LGHNT and CDR2 is FRNRAP. There are 14 residues in the CDR3. V lost 5 bases and J lost 3; bases outside the gene matches: 5. The CDR3 region is CASGDQGADYGYTF. CDR3 nucleotide sequence: TGTGCTAGTGGTGATCAGGGGGCTGACTATGGCTACACCTTC.

This clone was observed once. The chain uses TRBV4-1 and TRBJ2-7, with D tentatively TRBD1 or TRBD2 (6 bases each). Germline values: CDR1 MGHRA, CDR2 YSYEKL. This CDR3 spans 16 amino acids. V lost 1 base and J lost 0, with 13 bases in between. The CDR3 region has the DNA TGCGCCAGCAGCCAAGTCGGCCGGGGGCACTCCTACGAGCAGTACTTC. It specifies CASSQVGRGHSYEQYF.